This TCR beta chain was retrieved from a study of identical twins. A remark on this clonotype: The antigen remains undetermined.

V was clipped by 2 bases and J by 3 bases; unmatched bases: 6. The CDR3 is 15 residues long. CDR1 is LGHDT and CDR2 is YNNKEL in the germline V gene (reference sequence). Whole-study findings and limits: Fewer insertions marked abundant cord blood beta clonotypes; young adult naive trended weakly, memory not at all. There is a chance that invariant MAIT and iNKT cells partially muddied zero-insertion analyses. Researchers reported excess low generation probability among twin-shared out-of-frame alpha sequences.

Template switching added a universal primer site; cDNA carried unique molecular identifiers. MiXCR was run by TCRdb on the 5' RACE reads, yielding one entry per CDR3 protein. Of fewer than 250,000 distinct CDR3 sequences listed, about 7.3% were seen once; the top ten hold about 3.6%. In addition, the sample was reused for a study of yellow fever vaccine responses in identical twins.

This TCR was recovered from a woman aged 18-30 years in good health. Sequencing was done on a sample of memory (CD45RO+) T cells sorted from blood. This chain connects TRBV3-1 to TRBJ2-7, with 8 positions matching TRBD2. The CDR3 sequence is CASSQNPGTSYEQYF. As DNA, the CDR3 is TGTGCCAGCAGCCAAAACCCCGGGACTAGCTACGAGCAGTACTTC.